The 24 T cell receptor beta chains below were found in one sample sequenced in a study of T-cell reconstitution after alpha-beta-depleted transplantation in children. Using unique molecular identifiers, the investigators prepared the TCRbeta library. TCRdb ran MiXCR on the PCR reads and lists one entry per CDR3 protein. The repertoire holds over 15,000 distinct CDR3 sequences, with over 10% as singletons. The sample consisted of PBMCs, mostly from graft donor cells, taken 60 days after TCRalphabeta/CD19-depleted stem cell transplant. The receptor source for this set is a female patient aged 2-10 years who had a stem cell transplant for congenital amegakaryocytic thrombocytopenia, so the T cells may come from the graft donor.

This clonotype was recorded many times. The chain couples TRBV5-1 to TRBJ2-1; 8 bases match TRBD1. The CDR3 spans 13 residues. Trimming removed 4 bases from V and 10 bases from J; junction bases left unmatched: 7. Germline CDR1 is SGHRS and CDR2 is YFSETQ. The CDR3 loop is CASSATRQGEQFF. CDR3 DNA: TGCGCCAGCAGCGCGACCCGACAGGGGGAGCAGTTCTTC.

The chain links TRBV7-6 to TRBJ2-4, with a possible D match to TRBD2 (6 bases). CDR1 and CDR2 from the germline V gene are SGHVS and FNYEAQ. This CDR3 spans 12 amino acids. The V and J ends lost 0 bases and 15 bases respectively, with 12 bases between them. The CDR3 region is CASSLAGGMRYF. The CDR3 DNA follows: TGTGCCAGCAGCTTAGCGGGAGGCATGCGGTACTTC.

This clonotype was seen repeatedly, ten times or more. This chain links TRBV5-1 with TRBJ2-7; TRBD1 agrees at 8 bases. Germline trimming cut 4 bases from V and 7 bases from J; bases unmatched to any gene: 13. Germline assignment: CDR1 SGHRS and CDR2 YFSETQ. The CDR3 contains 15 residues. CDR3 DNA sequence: TGCGCCAGCAGCCGTGGGACAGGACCTTTTGGGGAGCAGTACTTC. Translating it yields CASSRGTGPFGEQYF. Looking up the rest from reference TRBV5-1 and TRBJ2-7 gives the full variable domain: KAGVTQTPRYLIKTRGQQVTLSCSPISGHRSVSWYQQTPGQGLQFLFEYFSETQRNKGNFPGRFSGRQFSNSRSEMNVSTLELGDSALYLCASSRGTGPFGEQYFGPGTRLTVT.

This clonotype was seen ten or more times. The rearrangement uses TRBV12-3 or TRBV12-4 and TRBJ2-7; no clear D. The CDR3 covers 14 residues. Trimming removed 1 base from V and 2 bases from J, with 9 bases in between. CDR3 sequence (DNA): TGTGCCAGCAGTTTAGGTGGGTACACCTACGAGCAGTACTTC. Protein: CASSLGGYTYEQYF.

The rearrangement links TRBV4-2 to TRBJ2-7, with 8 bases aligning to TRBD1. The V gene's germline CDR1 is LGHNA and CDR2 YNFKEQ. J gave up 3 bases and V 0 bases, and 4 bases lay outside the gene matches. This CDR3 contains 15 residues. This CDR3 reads CASSQDLTGVYEQYF. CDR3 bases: TGTGCCAGCAGCCAAGATCTGACAGGGGTCTACGAGCAGTACTTC.

Written as DNA, the CDR3 is TGCAGCGTTTTTGGGACAACGAGCTCCTACGAGCAGTACTTC. It yields the protein CSVFGTTSSYEQYF. The chain couples TRBV29-1 to TRBJ2-7, with D possibly TRBD1 on 6 matching bases. V gave up 5 bases and J gave up 0 bases, with 14 bases separating them. The CDR3 runs 14 residues. The germline gives CDR1 SQVTM, CDR2 ANQGSEA.

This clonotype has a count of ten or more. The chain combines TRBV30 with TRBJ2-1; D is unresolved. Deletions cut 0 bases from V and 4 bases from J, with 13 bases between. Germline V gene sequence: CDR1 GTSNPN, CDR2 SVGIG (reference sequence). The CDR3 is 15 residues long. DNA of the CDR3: TGTGCCTGGAGTGTACGATTAGAACGTTACAATGAGCAGTTCTTC. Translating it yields CAWSVRLERYNEQFF. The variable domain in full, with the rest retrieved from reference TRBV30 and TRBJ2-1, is SQTIHQWPATLVQPVGSPLSLECTVEGTSNPNLYWYRQAAGRGLQLLFYSVGIGQISSEVPQNLSASRPQDRQFILSSKKLLLSDSGFYLCAWSVRLERYNEQFFGPGTRLTVL.

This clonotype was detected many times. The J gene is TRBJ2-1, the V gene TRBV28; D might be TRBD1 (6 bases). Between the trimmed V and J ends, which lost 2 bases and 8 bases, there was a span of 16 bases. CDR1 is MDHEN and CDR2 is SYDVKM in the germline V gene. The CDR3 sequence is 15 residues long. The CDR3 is CASSLQTRGFDEQFF. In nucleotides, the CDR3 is TGTGCCAGCAGTTTACAAACCAGGGGTTTCGATGAGCAGTTCTTC.

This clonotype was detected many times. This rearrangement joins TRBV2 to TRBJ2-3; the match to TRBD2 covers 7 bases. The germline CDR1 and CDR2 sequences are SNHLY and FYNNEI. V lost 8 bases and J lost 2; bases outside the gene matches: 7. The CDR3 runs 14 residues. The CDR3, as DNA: TGTGCCAGCCGACTAGCCGGACCCACAGATACGCAGTATTTT. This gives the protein CASRLAGPTDTQYF.

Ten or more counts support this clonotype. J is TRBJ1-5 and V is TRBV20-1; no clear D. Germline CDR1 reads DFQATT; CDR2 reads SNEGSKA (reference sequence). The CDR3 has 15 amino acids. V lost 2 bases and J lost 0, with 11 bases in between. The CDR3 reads CSARPTDYSNQPQHF. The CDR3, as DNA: TGCAGTGCTAGACCGACGGATTATAGCAATCAGCCCCAGCATTTT.

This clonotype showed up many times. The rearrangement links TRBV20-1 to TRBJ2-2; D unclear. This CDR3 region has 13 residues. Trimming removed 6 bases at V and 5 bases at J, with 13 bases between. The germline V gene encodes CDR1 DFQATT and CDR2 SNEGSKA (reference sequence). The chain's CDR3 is CSAYRRVTGELFF. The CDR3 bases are TGCAGTGCCTACCGAAGAGTGACCGGGGAGCTGTTTTTT.

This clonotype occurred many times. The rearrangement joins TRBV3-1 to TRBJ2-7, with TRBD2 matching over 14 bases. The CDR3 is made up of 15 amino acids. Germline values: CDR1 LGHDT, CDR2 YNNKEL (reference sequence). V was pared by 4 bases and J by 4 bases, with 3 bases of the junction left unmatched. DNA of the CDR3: TGTGCCAGCAGCCCCCGGACTAGCGGGAGGTACGAGCAGTACTTC. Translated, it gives CASSPRTSGRYEQYF.

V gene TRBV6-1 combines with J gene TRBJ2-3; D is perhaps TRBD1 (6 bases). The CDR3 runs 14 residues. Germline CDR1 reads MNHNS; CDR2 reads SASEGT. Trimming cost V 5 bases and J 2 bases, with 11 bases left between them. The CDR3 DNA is TGTGCCAGCAGTCCACAGGGACCCACAGATACGCAGTATTTT. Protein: CASSPQGPTDTQYF.

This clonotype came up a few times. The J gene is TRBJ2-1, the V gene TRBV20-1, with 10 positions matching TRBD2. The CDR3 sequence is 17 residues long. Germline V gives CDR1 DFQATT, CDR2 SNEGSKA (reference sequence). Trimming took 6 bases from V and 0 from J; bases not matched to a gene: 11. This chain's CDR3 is CSAGTSAPRSSYNEQFF. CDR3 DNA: TGCAGTGCCGGGACTAGCGCCCCTAGGAGCTCCTACAATGAGCAGTTCTTC.

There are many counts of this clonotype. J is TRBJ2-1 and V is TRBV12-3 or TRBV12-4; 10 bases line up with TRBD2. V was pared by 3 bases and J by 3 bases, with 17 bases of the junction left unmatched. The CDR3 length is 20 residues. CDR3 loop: CASSLLRLLAGTSIYNEQFF. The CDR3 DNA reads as TGTGCCAGCAGTTTGTTAAGGTTACTAGCGGGGACTTCGATCTACAATGAGCAGTTCTTC.

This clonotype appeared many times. The CDR3 loop reads CASSLSQGRNSYNEQFF. In DNA, the CDR3 is TGTGCCAGCAGTTTATCCCAAGGGCGGAACTCCTACAATGAGCAGTTCTTC. This sequence joins TRBV12-3 or TRBV12-4 and TRBJ2-1; no firm D call. The length of the CDR3 is 17 residues. V lost 2 bases to trimming and J lost 0 bases, with 14 bases between them.

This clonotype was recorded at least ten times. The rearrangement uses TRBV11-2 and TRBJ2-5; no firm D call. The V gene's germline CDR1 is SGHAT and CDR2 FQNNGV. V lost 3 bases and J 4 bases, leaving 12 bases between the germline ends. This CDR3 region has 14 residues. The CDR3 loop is CASSLGFASETQYF. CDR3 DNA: TGTGCCAGCAGCTTGGGTTTCGCCTCAGAGACCCAGTACTTC.

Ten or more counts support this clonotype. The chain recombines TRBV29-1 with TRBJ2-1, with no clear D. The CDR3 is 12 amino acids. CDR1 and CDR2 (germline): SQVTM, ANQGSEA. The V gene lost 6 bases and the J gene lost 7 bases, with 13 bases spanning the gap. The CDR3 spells CSVRTTANEQFF. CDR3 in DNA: TGCAGCGTAAGAACCACAGCGAATGAGCAGTTCTTC.

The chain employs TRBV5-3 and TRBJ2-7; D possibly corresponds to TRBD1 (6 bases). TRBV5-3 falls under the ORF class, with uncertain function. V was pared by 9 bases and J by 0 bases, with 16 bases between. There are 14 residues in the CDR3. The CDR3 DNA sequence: TGTGCCATGGGCCCTGGACAGCTCTCCTACGAGCAGTACTTC. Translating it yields CAMGPGQLSYEQYF.

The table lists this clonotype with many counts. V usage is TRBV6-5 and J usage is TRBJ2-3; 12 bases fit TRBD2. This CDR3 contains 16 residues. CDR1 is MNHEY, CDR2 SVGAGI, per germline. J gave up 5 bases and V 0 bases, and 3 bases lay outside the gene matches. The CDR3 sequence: CASSYSASGGGDTQYF. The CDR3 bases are TGTGCCAGCAGTTACTCGGCTAGCGGGGGGGGAGATACGCAGTATTTT.

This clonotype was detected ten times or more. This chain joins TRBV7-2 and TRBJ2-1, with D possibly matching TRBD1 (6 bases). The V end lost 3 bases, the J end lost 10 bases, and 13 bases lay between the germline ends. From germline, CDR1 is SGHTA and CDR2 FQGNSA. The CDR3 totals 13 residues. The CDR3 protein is CASSFYRGLEQFF. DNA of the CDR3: TGTGCCAGCAGCTTTTATAGGGGGTTAGAGCAGTTCTTC. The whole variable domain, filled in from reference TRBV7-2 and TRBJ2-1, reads GAGVSQSPSNKVTEKGKDVELRCDPISGHTALYWYRQSLGQGLEFLIYFQGNSAPDKSGLPSDRFSAERTGGSVSTLTIQRTQQEDSAVYLCASSFYRGLEQFFGPGTRLTVL.

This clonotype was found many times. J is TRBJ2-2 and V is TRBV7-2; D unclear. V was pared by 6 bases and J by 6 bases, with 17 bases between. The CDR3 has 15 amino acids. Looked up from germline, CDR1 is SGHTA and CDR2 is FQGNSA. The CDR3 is CASRQPFRGAGELFF. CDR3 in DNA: TGTGCCAGCAGACAACCCTTTCGCGGAGCCGGGGAGCTGTTTTTT.

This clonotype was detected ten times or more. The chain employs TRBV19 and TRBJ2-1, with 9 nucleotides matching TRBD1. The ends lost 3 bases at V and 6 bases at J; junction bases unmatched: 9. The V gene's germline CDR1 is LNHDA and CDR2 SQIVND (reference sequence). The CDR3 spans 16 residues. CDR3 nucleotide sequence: TGTGCCAGTAGTATCCTCACAGGGGGCGCGGTCAATGAGCAGTTCTTC. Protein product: CASSILTGGAVNEQFF. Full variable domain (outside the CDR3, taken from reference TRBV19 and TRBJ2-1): DGGITQSPKYLFRKEGQNVTLSCEQNLNHDAMYWYRQDPGQGLRLIYYSQIVNDFQKGDIAEGYSVSREKKESFPLTVTSAQKNPTAFYLCASSILTGGAVNEQFFGPGTRLTVL.

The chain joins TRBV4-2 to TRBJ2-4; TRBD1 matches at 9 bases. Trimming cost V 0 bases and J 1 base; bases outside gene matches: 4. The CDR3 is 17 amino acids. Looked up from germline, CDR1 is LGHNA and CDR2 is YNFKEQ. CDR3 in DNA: TGTGCCAGCAGCCAAGATAGGGGGACAGGGGCCAAAAACATTCAGTACTTC. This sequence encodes CASSQDRGTGAKNIQYF.